Shown below are 15 T cell receptor beta chains from a single sample sequenced in a study of T cell responses to AZD1222 COVID-19 vaccine (dated by TCRdb to the early 2020s). Taken with the paper, the label for time point translates to: about 28 days (+/-7) after the second vaccine dose. Library preparation used the immunoSEQ multiplex PCR assay. TCRdb's version of the immuneACCESS table is confined to in-frame rearrangements and falls short of the full clone set. An unresolved V gene accounts for under half of the shortfall where checked; the remainder is of unknown origin. In all, the sample holds roughly 130,000 clones, and about nine tenths of those were seen once. Of the sample, 0.85% to 1.2% is held by the ten largest clones. The starting material was peripheral blood, obtained 28 days after the second AZD1222 dose. Source of these receptors: an adult who received the AZD1222 COVID-19 vaccine.

The genes are TRBV27 and TRBJ1-6; no clear D. Trimming took off 7 bases at V and 7 bases at J, with 14 bases between the two ends. CDR3 length: 14 residues. Germline V gene sequence: CDR1 MNHEY, CDR2 SMNVEV (reference sequence). The CDR3 region is CASKFSDTNSPLHF. CDR3 nucleotide sequence: TGTGCCAGCAAGTTTAGTGACACCAATTCACCCCTCCACTTT.

There are a few counts of this clone. The J gene is TRBJ1-5, the V gene TRBV4-3; the D is unclear. This CDR3 has 15 residues. The germline gives CDR1 LGHNA, CDR2 YSLEER. Trimming took off 0 bases at V and 12 bases at J, with 18 bases between the two ends. CDR3 amino acids: CASSQDPAAPGSQHF. The CDR3 DNA reads TGCGCCAGCAGCCAAGATCCCGCCGCCCCGGGTAGCCAGCATTTT.

The CDR3 DNA is TGTGCCAGCAGCTTATGGGGTAGCGGAGCACAAGAGACCCAGTACTTC. Translating gives CASSLWGSGAQETQYF. V usage is TRBV11-1 and J usage is TRBJ2-5, with a weak D call TRBD2 (6 bases). The germline V gene has CDR1 SGHAT and CDR2 FQDESV (reference sequence). The V gene lost 2 bases and the J gene lost 2 bases, with 15 bases spanning the gap. The CDR3 totals 16 residues.

V is TRBV28 and J is TRBJ2-7, with TRBD2 as a possible D gene (6 bases). V was pared by 3 bases and J by 3 bases, with 18 bases between. The CDR3 has 16 residues. Per germline, CDR1 MDHEN and CDR2 SYDVKM. The CDR3 DNA is TGTGCCAGCAGTTTTTCGGGGCCACCGGACTACTACGAGCAGTACTTC. This translates into CASSFSGPPDYYEQYF.

The chain joins TRBV7-2 to TRBJ2-5; D gene uncertain. In germline, CDR1 is SGHTA, CDR2 FQGNSA. CDR3 length: 11 residues. V was pared by 5 bases and J by 3 bases, with 4 bases between. The CDR3 protein is CASSAKETQYF. In DNA form, the CDR3 reads TGTGCCAGCAGCGCAAAAGAGACCCAGTACTTC.

This clone was observed once. V and J are TRBV27 and TRBJ2-5; D gene ambiguous. Germline V gene data show CDR1 as MNHEY and CDR2 as SMNVEV (reference sequence). Between the trimmed V and J ends, which lost 6 bases and 0 bases, there was a span of 2 bases. The CDR3 is 11 residues long. CDR3 in amino acids: CASRDQETQYF. CDR3 nucleotides: TGTGCCAGCAGGGACCAAGAGACCCAGTACTTC.

This chain joins TRBV7-9 and TRBJ2-1; D call uncertain. The germline V and J ends were trimmed by 1 base and 9 bases, with 7 bases remaining between them. This CDR3 is built from 12 residues. Per the germline V gene, CDR1 is SEHNR and CDR2 is FQNEAQ (reference sequence). The CDR3 region is CASSLGLGEQFF. CDR3 in DNA: TGTGCCAGCAGCTTAGGCCTGGGTGAGCAGTTCTTC.

By share, this clone counts as medium-sized. The chain couples TRBV27 to TRBJ1-5; TRBD1 might be the D (5 bases). Germline CDR1 MNHEY, CDR2 SMNVEV (reference sequence). The V end was cut by 6 bases, the J end by 8 bases, with 20 bases between. The CDR3 contains 15 residues. The CDR3 reads CASSPDRGNEKPQHF. DNA for the CDR3: TGTGCCAGCAGCCCCGACAGAGGGAACGAGAAGCCCCAGCATTTT.

This clone was recorded only once. The chain recombines TRBV7-2 with TRBJ1-4; TRBD1 aligns across 9 bases. V trimming: 4 bases; J trimming: 1 base; junction bases outside the gene matches: 1. The germline V gene encodes CDR1 SGHTA and CDR2 FQGNSA. The CDR3 is 15 residues long. CDR3 nucleotide sequence: TGTGCCAGCAGCTCGGGACAGGGAACTAATGAAAAACTGTTTTTT. Protein product: CASSSGQGTNEKLFF. Together with reference TRBV7-2 and TRBJ1-4, the CDR3 gives the full variable domain: GAGVSQSPSNKVTEKGKDVELRCDPISGHTALYWYRQSLGQGLEFLIYFQGNSAPDKSGLPSDRFSAERTGGSVSTLTIQRTQQEDSAVYLCASSSGQGTNEKLFFGSGTQLSVL.

The V gene is TRBV6-2 or TRBV6-3, the J gene TRBJ1-1; the D is unclear. The CDR3 contains 13 residues. Germline CDR1 and CDR2: MNHEY and SVGEGT. V gave up 3 bases and J gave up 6 bases, with 11 bases separating them. CDR3 sequence (DNA): TGTGCCAGCAGTTATCGAGCGGAGGCTGAAGCTTTCTTT. Its translation is CASSYRAEAEAFF.

The chain links TRBV7-3 to TRBJ2-5; 8 bases fit TRBD2. Trimming at V came to 5 bases and at J to 5 bases, leaving 7 bases not matched to a gene. Germline V CDR1 and CDR2: SGHTA, FQGTGA. CDR3 length: 14 residues. As DNA, the CDR3 is TGTGCCAGCAGCGCCGACGGGGGGGCGGAGACCCAGTACTTC. It specifies CASSADGGAETQYF.

J is TRBJ2-1 and V is TRBV18, with TRBD2 identical over 8 bases. The J segment lost 8 bases and the V segment lost 3 bases, leaving 6 bases of the junction unmatched. CDR3 size: 14 residues. Germline loops: CDR1 KGHSH, CDR2 LQKENI. Written as DNA, the CDR3 is TGTGCCAGCTCACCTCCGACGGGGGGGGATGAGCAGTTCTTC. Protein sequence: CASSPPTGGDEQFF.

The V and J genes are TRBV5-4 and TRBJ2-3; no definite D call. V lost 0 bases to trimming and J lost 1 base, with 3 bases between them. The CDR3 is made up of 13 amino acids. Germline CDR1 is SGHNT and CDR2 is YYREEE (reference sequence). In DNA, the CDR3 is TGTGCCAGCAGCTTGGGGCGCACAGATACGCAGTATTTT. It translates to CASSLGRTDTQYF. The variable domain in full, completed from reference TRBV5-4 and TRBJ2-3, reads ETGVTQSPTHLIKTRGQQVTLRCSSQSGHNTVSWYQQALGQGPQFIFQYYREEENGRGNFPPRFSGLQFPNYSSELNVNALELDDSALYLCASSLGRTDTQYFGPGTRLTVL.

The chain joins TRBV9 to TRBJ2-2; 10 nucleotides agree with TRBD2. CDR1 and CDR2 from the germline V gene are SGDLS and YYNGEE. This CDR3 comprises 16 residues. V lost 4 bases to trimming and J lost 7 bases; unmatched junction nucleotides: 10. The CDR3 DNA reads TGTGCCAGCAGCCCCAGCGGGAGGGCCGTCGGCGGGGAGCTGTTTTTT. Residues: CASSPSGRAVGGELFF. The full variable domain, with the rest looked up from reference TRBV9 and TRBJ2-2, is DSGVTQTPKHLITATGQRVTLRCSPRSGDLSVYWYQQSLDQGLQFLIQYYNGEERAKGNILERFSAQQFPDLHSELNLSSLELGDSALYFCASSPSGRAVGGELFFGEGSRLTVL.

Comments on this clone: The identical CDR3 is also encoded by other nucleotide sequences in the sample. The rearrangement links TRBV12-5 to TRBJ1-1; D gene uncertain. With 1 base removed from V and 6 bases from J, the gap between germline ends came to 6 bases. CDR1 and CDR2 from the germline V gene are LGHNT and FRNRAP. The CDR3 sequence is 12 residues long. CDR3 nucleotide sequence: TGTGCTAGTGGTTTGGGAGGCCCTGAAGCTTTCTTT. It encodes CASGLGGPEAFF.